This T cell receptor (beta chain) was documented in a study of vaccination and CD4 T cells after COVID-19. Whole-study context: Once diagnosed, patients had post-COVID samples drawn a median approximately 100 days later (range 35 to 161). The post-vaccine samples came a median about 77 days after dose two (range 14 to 241). Study-level points and caveats: Convalescent patients had a median roughly 90% of reactive clones appearing only post-vaccination.

This CDR3 is built from 14 residues. V lost 2 bases to trimming and J lost 1 base, with 9 bases between them. Germline lookup yields CDR1 MNHNS and CDR2 SASEGT. Treatment meaning: roughly 10-day PBMC culture with coronavirus spike peptide pools or control peptides (ViraFEST assay). An Oncomine TCR Beta short-read assay was used to sequence the DNA from cultured CD4+ T cells. MiXCR, run by TCRdb on the PCR reads, gives a single entry per CDR3 protein. The sample lists 15,000 to 20,000 distinct CDR3 sequences, around 35% seen once, with under 15% in the top ten. As concerns this clonotype: Its antigen is not known.

V and J are TRBV6-1 and TRBJ2-7; D possibly corresponds to TRBD1 (6 bases). The sequence was collected from a human donor who had recovered from COVID-19. Source material: CD4+ T cells from blood, cultured in vitro. The CDR3 coding sequence is TGTGCCAGCAGTGAAATTGGACAGTCCTACGAGCAGTACTTC. Translation: CASSEIGQSYEQYF.